This T cell receptor beta chain was observed in a study of technical replicates of blood from a handful of donors. The CDR3 contains 16 residues. V shed 4 bases, J shed 2 bases, and the junction held 5 bases outside the gene matches. The germline V gene has CDR1 MRHNA and CDR2 SNTAGT. Here immunoSEQ multiplex PCR was the method, and the copy in TCRdb shows in-frame clones only, minus some. The table lists around 69,000 clones, around nine tenths of them singletons, with about 4.6% in the top ten. By share, this clone ranks as medium-sized (0.01 to 0.1%). The source material was PBMCs. The source is a human donor in good health. Some clones in this sample may be carry-over from other donors' samples. The chain has TRBV6-4 and TRBJ2-3; TRBD2 aligns across 11 bases. CDR3 sequence reads: CASSVGTSGHTDTQYF. The DNA for the CDR3 is TGTGCCAGCAGTGTAGGGACTAGCGGCCACACAGATACGCAGTATTTT.